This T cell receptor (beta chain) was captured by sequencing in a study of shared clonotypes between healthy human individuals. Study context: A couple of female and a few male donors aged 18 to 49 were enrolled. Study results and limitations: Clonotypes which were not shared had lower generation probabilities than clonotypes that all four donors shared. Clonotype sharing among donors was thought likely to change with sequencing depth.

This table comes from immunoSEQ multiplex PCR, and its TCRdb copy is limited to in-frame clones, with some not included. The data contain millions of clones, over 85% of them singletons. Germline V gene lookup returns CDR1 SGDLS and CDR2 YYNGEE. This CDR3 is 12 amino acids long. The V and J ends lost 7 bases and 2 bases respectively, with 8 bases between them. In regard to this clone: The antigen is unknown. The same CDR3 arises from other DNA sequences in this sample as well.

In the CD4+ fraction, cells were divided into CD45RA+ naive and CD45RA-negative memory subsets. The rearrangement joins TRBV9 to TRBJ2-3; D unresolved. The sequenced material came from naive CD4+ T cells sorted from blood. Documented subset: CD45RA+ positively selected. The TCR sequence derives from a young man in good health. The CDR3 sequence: CASSVSTDTQYF. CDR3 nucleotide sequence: TGTGCCAGCTCCGTCTCCACAGATACGCAGTATTTT. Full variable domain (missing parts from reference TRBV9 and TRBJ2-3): DSGVTQTPKHLITATGQRVTLRCSPRSGDLSVYWYQQSLDQGLQFLIQYYNGEERAKGNILERFSAQQFPDLHSELNLSSLELGDSALYFCASSVSTDTQYFGPGTRLTVL.